The 30 T cell receptor beta chains given below trace back to one sample, sequenced in a study of T-cell reconstitution after alpha-beta-depleted transplantation in children. Preparing the TCRbeta library involved the use of unique molecular identifiers. From the PCR reads, TCRdb called clonotypes with MiXCR, one entry per CDR3 protein. The table lists tens of thousands of distinct CDR3 sequences, less than 20% of them singletons, with about 51% in the top ten. Sequences were derived from PBMCs, mostly from graft donor cells, sampled 360 days after TCRalphabeta/CD19-depleted stem cell transplant. The receptor set was obtained from a male patient between 2 and 9 years old who had a stem cell transplant for acute lymphoblastic leukemia, so the T cells may come from the graft donor.

This chain links TRBV20-1 with TRBJ2-5; the D is unclear. The V gene lost 3 bases and the J gene lost 2 bases, with 4 bases spanning the gap. From germline, CDR1 is DFQATT and CDR2 SNEGSKA (reference sequence). The CDR3 is 11 amino acids. CDR3 sequence reads: CSASVQETQYF. CDR3 DNA: TGCAGTGCTAGTGTACAAGAGACCCAGTACTTC.

This clonotype was counted only a few times. V and J are TRBV18 and TRBJ2-3; D gene ambiguous. Germline V gene lookup returns CDR1 KGHSH and CDR2 LQKENI. Between the trimmed V and J ends, which lost 8 bases and 1 base, there was a span of 10 bases. The CDR3 has 13 residues. CDR3 sequence (DNA): TGTGCCAGCCGAAGGGTCCGCACAGATACGCAGTATTTT. Encoded protein: CASRRVRTDTQYF.

This chain joins TRBV6-5 and TRBJ2-7; D not certain. Trimming took 3 bases from V and 0 from J, leaving 12 bases between them. Germline CDR1 is MNHEY and CDR2 is SVGAGI. The CDR3 spans 15 residues. The CDR3 protein is CASSYGVASSYEQYF. The DNA of the CDR3 is TGTGCCAGCAGTTATGGGGTGGCGAGCTCCTACGAGCAGTACTTC.

This clonotype has at least ten counts. The chain couples TRBV3-1 to TRBJ1-5; D is ambiguous. Germline CDR1 reads LGHDT; CDR2 reads YNNKEL (reference sequence). V gave up 2 bases and J gave up 7 bases, with 12 bases separating them. This CDR3 contains 14 residues. The CDR3 region is CASSQLSSAQPQHF. CDR3 DNA: TGTGCCAGCAGCCAATTAAGTTCAGCCCAGCCCCAGCATTTT.

This clonotype was counted only a few times. The chain uses TRBV6-6 and TRBJ2-7; D gene ambiguous. The length of the CDR3 is 13 residues. Germline lookup yields CDR1 MNHNY and CDR2 SVGAGI (reference sequence). Trimming left V 2 bases short and J 3 bases short, with 8 bases between. The CDR3: CASSYGPHYEQYF. CDR3 sequence (DNA): TGTGCCAGCAGTTACGGGCCACACTACGAGCAGTACTTC.

The chain joins TRBV10-3 to TRBJ1-1; tentatively, D is TRBD1 (6 bases). This CDR3 is built from 14 residues. V shed 6 bases and J shed 0 bases, with 11 bases lying between them. Germline V gene sequence: CDR1 ENHRY, CDR2 SYGVKD. The CDR3 DNA reads as TGTGCCATCAGGACAGGAGGGGTGAACACTGAAGCTTTCTTT. Encoded protein: CAIRTGGVNTEAFF.

This clonotype occurred many times. J is TRBJ2-7 and V is TRBV5-1; D might be TRBD1 (6 bases). This CDR3 is built from 14 residues. Per the germline V gene, CDR1 is SGHRS and CDR2 is YFSETQ. Trimming cost V 0 bases and J 5 bases, with 12 bases left between them. The CDR3 here is CASSLATGFHEQYF. The CDR3 nucleotides are TGCGCCAGCAGCTTGGCAACAGGGTTCCACGAGCAGTACTTC. Complete variable domain (other parts from reference TRBV5-1 and TRBJ2-7): KAGVTQTPRYLIKTRGQQVTLSCSPISGHRSVSWYQQTPGQGLQFLFEYFSETQRNKGNFPGRFSGRQFSNSRSEMNVSTLELGDSALYLCASSLATGFHEQYFGPGTRLTVT.

The gene calls are TRBV12-3 or TRBV12-4 and TRBJ2-3, with 8 nucleotides matching TRBD2. Trimming cost V 5 bases and J 2 bases; bases outside gene matches: 12. This CDR3 region has 17 residues. CDR3 protein: CASSLQKLADITDTQYF. The CDR3 DNA follows: TGTGCCAGCAGTCTACAGAAACTAGCGGATATCACAGATACGCAGTATTTT.

The genes are TRBV5-1 and TRBJ1-1, with D possibly being TRBD1 (6 bases). There are 15 residues in the CDR3. Trimming left V 4 bases short and J 5 bases short, with 18 bases between. CDR1 is SGHRS and CDR2 is YFSETQ in the germline V gene. The CDR3 DNA reads TGCGCCAGCAGCGCCTTGGGGGCCCAGGGGACTGAAGCTTTCTTT. This gives the protein CASSALGAQGTEAFF.

This clonotype turned up a few times. The rearrangement joins TRBV12-3 or TRBV12-4 to TRBJ2-1; possibly TRBD2 for D (6 bases). The V end lost 0 bases, the J end lost 8 bases, and 14 bases lay between the germline ends. The CDR3 sequence is 15 residues long. This chain's CDR3 is CASSLALSAGHEQFF. In DNA, the CDR3 is TGTGCCAGCAGTTTAGCGCTCTCGGCGGGACATGAGCAGTTCTTC.

This chain's CDR3 is CASSPLQGLQAGYTF. The DNA for the CDR3 is TGTGCCAGCAGTCCACTACAGGGGCTCCAGGCTGGCTACACCTTC. The chain is built from TRBV27 and TRBJ1-2; 7 positions match TRBD1. V was clipped by 5 bases and J by 7 bases; unmatched bases: 13. The CDR3 covers 15 residues. Germline CDR1 MNHEY, CDR2 SMNVEV (reference sequence).

The table lists this clonotype with a few counts. The chain is built from TRBV5-1 and TRBJ1-2; no definite D call. The V gene's germline CDR1 is SGHRS and CDR2 YFSETQ. Trimming took off 4 bases at V and 1 base at J, with 14 bases between the two ends. CDR3 size: 15 residues. The CDR3 loop reads CASSQQPSINYGYTF. The CDR3 coding sequence is TGCGCCAGCAGCCAACAGCCTTCAATTAACTATGGCTACACCTTC. Drawing the rest from reference TRBV5-1 and TRBJ1-2, the complete variable domain is KAGVTQTPRYLIKTRGQQVTLSCSPISGHRSVSWYQQTPGQGLQFLFEYFSETQRNKGNFPGRFSGRQFSNSRSEMNVSTLELGDSALYLCASSQQPSINYGYTFGSGTRLTVV.

V usage is TRBV27 and J usage is TRBJ2-7, with D perhaps assigned TRBD1 or TRBD2 (5 bases each). The CDR3 consists of 18 residues. Germline V gene lookup returns CDR1 MNHEY and CDR2 SMNVEV (reference sequence). V lost 5 bases and J lost 0, with 23 bases in between. As DNA, the CDR3 is TGTGCCAGCAGTCGCTGTCCCGGGGCAGGAGAGTGCTCCTACGAGCAGTACTTC. This encodes CASSRCPGAGECSYEQYF.

V usage is TRBV4-1 and J usage is TRBJ2-3; 12 bases are shared with TRBD2. This CDR3 is 16 amino acids long. Germline V lookup: CDR1 MGHRA, CDR2 YSYEKL. The V segment lost 2 bases and the J segment 3 bases; nucleotides outside the gene matches: 3. CDR3 sequence reads: CASSQTSGRRTDTQYF. The CDR3 DNA sequence: TGCGCCAGCAGCCAAACTAGCGGGAGGAGAACAGATACGCAGTATTTT.

This clonotype was counted only a few times. In nucleotides, the CDR3 is TGTGCCAGCAGCCAAGGACCTGGCGTCACCGGGGAGCTGTTTTTT. Translating it yields CASSQGPGVTGELFF. J is TRBJ2-2 and V is TRBV3-1; D is uncertain. Per the germline V gene, CDR1 is LGHDT and CDR2 is YNNKEL (reference sequence). The CDR3 length is 15 residues. The V end lost 1 base, the J end lost 4 bases, and 10 bases lay between the germline ends. Combining the CDR3 with reference TRBV3-1 and TRBJ2-2 gives the whole variable domain DTAVSQTPKYLVTQMGNDKSIKCEQNLGHDTMYWYKQDSKKFLKIMFSYNNKELIINETVPNRFSPKSPDKAHLNLHINSLELGDSAVYFCASSQGPGVTGELFFGEGSRLTVL.

The chain has TRBV24-1 and TRBJ2-3; possible D gene TRBD2, 5 bases. This CDR3 contains 14 residues. The germline V gene encodes CDR1 KGHDR and CDR2 SFDVKD. The germline V and J ends were trimmed by 6 bases and 6 bases, with 15 bases remaining between them. CDR3 DNA: TGTGCCACCAGTCTGCCCCTGTCGGGGGATACGCAGTATTTT. It yields the protein CATSLPLSGDTQYF.

This clonotype was seen only a few times. V and J are TRBV5-1 and TRBJ1-1, with D perhaps matching TRBD1 (5 bases). V lost 4 bases and J 6 bases, leaving 19 bases between the germline ends. Germline values: CDR1 SGHRS, CDR2 YFSETQ. The CDR3 is 15 amino acids. CDR3 sequence: CASSRVTGPRAEAFF. The CDR3 bases are TGCGCCAGCAGCAGAGTTACAGGCCCGAGGGCTGAAGCTTTCTTT.

This clonotype occurred many times. The V call is TRBV24-1, the J call TRBJ2-5; TRBD2 aligns across 15 bases. The V gene end was trimmed by 3 bases and the J gene end by 5 bases; junction bases not matched to a gene: 3. CDR3 size: 16 residues. Germline lookup yields CDR1 KGHDR and CDR2 SFDVKD. The CDR3 bases are TGTGCCACCAGTGATGGACTAGCGGGAGGGGGGGAGACCCAGTACTTC. This gives the protein CATSDGLAGGGETQYF.

V and J are TRBV12-3 or TRBV12-4 and TRBJ2-2; 8 bases line up with TRBD2. V shed 4 bases and J 0 bases; nucleotides not matched to a gene: 4. This CDR3 comprises 16 residues. The CDR3 sequence: CASSSPSGSNTGELFF. In nucleotides, the CDR3 is TGTGCCAGCAGTTCCCCTAGCGGGTCGAACACCGGGGAGCTGTTTTTT.

Only a few counts were recorded for this clonotype. This chain uses TRBV9 with TRBJ2-7; 7 nucleotides agree with TRBD2. Trimming removed 4 bases from V and 6 bases from J; junction bases left unmatched: 7. The CDR3 runs 13 residues. Looked up from germline, CDR1 is SGDLS and CDR2 is YYNGEE. This chain's CDR3 is CASSFLASGEQYF. Written as DNA, the CDR3 is TGTGCCAGCAGCTTTCTGGCTAGCGGCGAGCAGTACTTC. Complete variable domain (other parts from reference TRBV9 and TRBJ2-7): DSGVTQTPKHLITATGQRVTLRCSPRSGDLSVYWYQQSLDQGLQFLIQYYNGEERAKGNILERFSAQQFPDLHSELNLSSLELGDSALYFCASSFLASGEQYFGPGTRLTVT.

The rearrangement uses TRBV6-1 and TRBJ2-7, with 12 bases matching TRBD2. The germline V gene encodes CDR1 MNHNS and CDR2 SASEGT. The CDR3 loop spans 15 amino acids. Trimming at V came to 7 bases and at J to 0 bases, leaving 4 bases not matched to a gene. This chain's CDR3 is CASTQTSGSSYEQYF. The CDR3 DNA sequence: TGTGCCAGCACCCAGACTAGCGGGAGCTCCTACGAGCAGTACTTC.

The J gene is TRBJ2-7, the V gene TRBV6-2 or TRBV6-3, with TRBD1 as a possible D gene (6 bases). V lost 2 bases to trimming and J lost 2 bases, with 16 bases between them. The CDR3 consists of 16 residues. From germline, CDR1 is MNHEY and CDR2 SVGEGT. The CDR3 DNA sequence: TGTGCCAGCAGTTACCGTCGTACAGGGTCCGCCTACGAGCAGTACTTC. It translates to CASSYRRTGSAYEQYF.

The V call is TRBV9, the J call TRBJ2-7; 9 bases align to TRBD2. J lost 4 bases, V lost 4 bases, and 6 bases had no gene match. Germline loops: CDR1 SGDLS, CDR2 YYNGEE. The CDR3 covers 14 residues. This CDR3 reads CASSPRLAVYEQYF. The CDR3 DNA reads TGTGCCAGCAGCCCCCGACTAGCGGTATACGAGCAGTACTTC.

The chain uses TRBV2 and TRBJ2-1; tentative D call: TRBD2 (5 bases). The CDR3 consists of 14 residues. Trimming pared 2 bases from V and 4 bases from J, leaving 9 bases between. CDR1 is SNHLY and CDR2 is FYNNEI in the germline V gene. The CDR3 coding sequence is TGTGCCAGCAGTGAACGTCGACTATACAATGAGCAGTTCTTC. Encoded protein: CASSERRLYNEQFF.

Only a few counts were recorded for this clonotype. The J gene is TRBJ2-1, the V gene TRBV5-1; D unresolved. V was trimmed by 0 bases and J by 6 bases, leaving 7 bases between them. CDR3 length equals 13 residues. Looked up from germline, CDR1 is SGHRS and CDR2 is YFSETQ. The CDR3 DNA sequence: TGCGCCAGCAGCTTGGCTCCTATCAATGAGCAGTTCTTC. Encoded protein: CASSLAPINEQFF.

The gene calls are TRBV4-1 and TRBJ1-1, with 12 nucleotides matching TRBD1. CDR3 length: 16 amino acids. CDR1 is MGHRA, CDR2 YSYEKL, per germline. After removal of 3 bases from V and 1 base from J, the junction contained 3 bases not matched to a gene. CDR3 residues: CASSQGQGAGNTEAFF. DNA for the CDR3: TGCGCCAGCAGCCAGGGACAGGGGGCAGGGAACACTGAAGCTTTCTTT.

The genes are TRBV7-9 and TRBJ1-2, with no clear D. CDR1 SEHNR and CDR2 FQNEAQ come from the germline V gene (reference sequence). The CDR3 length is 13 residues. The V and J ends lost 0 bases and 4 bases respectively, with 6 bases between them. The CDR3 sequence: CASSLAPPYGYTF. The CDR3 DNA reads as TGTGCCAGCAGCTTAGCCCCTCCCTATGGCTACACCTTC.

The V and J genes are TRBV9 and TRBJ2-3; a possible D gene is TRBD2 (6 bases). Per germline, CDR1 SGDLS and CDR2 YYNGEE. CDR3 length equals 16 residues. V lost 0 bases and J lost 0, with 11 bases in between. CDR3 sequence reads: CASSVATGTSTDTQYF. In DNA, the CDR3 is TGTGCCAGCAGCGTAGCTACTGGGACTAGCACAGATACGCAGTATTTT.

This clonotype was seen a few times. This chain connects TRBV2 to TRBJ1-6; D possibly corresponds to TRBD1 (5 bases). Germline CDR1 and CDR2: SNHLY and FYNNEI. Trimming cost V 4 bases and J 6 bases, with 10 bases left between them. This CDR3 has 14 residues. CDR3 amino acids: CASSGAGPNSPLHF. In DNA form, the CDR3 reads TGTGCCAGCAGTGGGGCAGGGCCTAATTCACCCCTCCACTTT.

This clonotype occurred a few times. This sequence joins TRBV20-1 and TRBJ1-5, with no clear D. This CDR3 is built from 15 residues. CDR1 and CDR2 from the germline V gene are DFQATT and SNEGSKA (reference sequence). V was cut by 3 bases and J by 0 bases, with 12 bases left in between. The CDR3, as DNA: TGCAGTGCTAGGGGTGGGGAATCTAGCAATCAGCCCCAGCATTTT. This gives the protein CSARGGESSNQPQHF.